These 24 T cell receptor beta chains originate from one sample sequenced in a study of T cells in Graves' hyperthyroidism and ophthalmopathy. TCR beta CDR3 regions were amplified from RNA. Initially, a first-round RT-PCR of the TCR CDR3 employed the HTBI primer set. From the multiplex PCR reads, TCRdb called clonotypes with MiXCR, one entry per CDR3 protein. The sample records 500,000 to 550,000 distinct CDR3 sequences, around 20% being singletons. Sequenced material: blood. The receptor source for this set is a man younger than 30 with Graves' hyperthyroidism.

V usage is TRBV28 and J usage is TRBJ2-7, with TRBD1 matching 7 bases. The J segment lost 4 bases and the V segment lost 5 bases, leaving 8 bases of the junction unmatched. CDR1 is MDHEN, CDR2 SYDVKM, per germline. CDR3 length: 14 residues. CDR3 bases: TGTGCCAGCAGTCAACCCCCGACAGGGTACGAGCAGTACTTC. Translation: CASSQPPTGYEQYF.

The chain is built from TRBV10-3 and TRBJ2-7, with TRBD2 matching over 12 bases. The CDR3 consists of 16 residues. The V and J ends lost 4 bases and 6 bases, in that order; junction bases with no gene match: 10. Germline V CDR1 and CDR2: ENHRY, SYGVKD. The CDR3: CAISGTSGISFGEQYF. The DNA of the CDR3 is TGTGCCATCAGTGGGACTAGCGGGATCTCGTTCGGCGAGCAGTACTTC.

The table lists this clonotype with many counts. V is TRBV3-1 and J is TRBJ1-1; D gene uncertain. CDR1 and CDR2 from the germline V gene are LGHDT and YNNKEL (reference sequence). V was cut by 4 bases and J by 3 bases, with 12 bases left in between. This CDR3 comprises 14 residues. Here the CDR3 DNA reads TGTGCCAGCAGCCCGACCTGGGCGGACACTGAAGCTTTCTTT. Translating it yields CASSPTWADTEAFF.

In this sample, this clonotype turned up many times. CDR3 nucleotide sequence: TGCGCCAGCAGCATGACAGGGTCGGACGAGCAGTACTTC. It translates to CASSMTGSDEQYF. This sequence joins TRBV5-1 and TRBJ2-7; TRBD1 aligns across 7 bases. Germline CDR1 is SGHRS and CDR2 is YFSETQ. Trimming removed 4 bases from V and 5 bases from J; junction bases left unmatched: 6. The CDR3 is 13 residues long.

The table lists this clonotype with many counts. The chain uses TRBV28 and TRBJ1-2; the match to TRBD1 covers 12 bases. The CDR3 totals 14 residues. Per germline, CDR1 MDHEN and CDR2 SYDVKM. V dropped 5 bases and J dropped 6; count of bases not matched to a gene: 4. The CDR3 sequence is CASSTGTGGHGYTF. CDR3 coding DNA: TGTGCCAGCAGTACCGGGACAGGGGGCCATGGCTACACCTTC.

The chain joins TRBV2 to TRBJ1-5; weak D call: TRBD1 (5 bases). Germline V gene sequence: CDR1 SNHLY, CDR2 FYNNEI. CDR3 length equals 14 residues. V lost 7 bases to trimming and J lost 0 bases, with 10 bases between them. The CDR3 nucleotides are TGTGCCAGCACGACAGAGGGTAGCAATCAGCCCCAGCATTTT. It codes for CASTTEGSNQPQHF.

This clonotype was found a few times. This may be a read error, as it is one base from a much larger clone. The CDR3 here is CASSQWTESCEQYF. CDR3 coding DNA: TGCGCCAGCAGCCAATGGACAGAGTCCTGCGAGCAGTACTTC. The chain is built from TRBV4-1 and TRBJ2-7; possibly TRBD1 for D (6 bases). CDR1 and CDR2 from the germline V gene are MGHRA and YSYEKL. The length of the CDR3 is 14 residues.

This clonotype has a count of ten or more. This chain connects TRBV30 to TRBJ2-7; 12 bases match TRBD1. The CDR3 consists of 14 residues. CDR1 GTSNPN and CDR2 SVGIG come from the germline V gene (reference sequence). The junction had 3 bases not matched to a gene; V was cut back by 1 base and J by 5 bases. Here the CDR3 reads CAWSGGQGADEQYF. Here the CDR3 DNA reads TGTGCCTGGAGTGGGGGACAGGGGGCGGACGAGCAGTACTTC.

The chain employs TRBV29-1 and TRBJ2-5; no clear D. This CDR3 comprises 11 residues. V gave up 8 bases and J gave up 4 bases, with 11 bases separating them. CDR1 is SQVTM, CDR2 ANQGSEA, per germline. The CDR3 region has the DNA TGCAGCATTGGAGACGTAGAGACCCAGTACTTC. This gives the protein CSIGDVETQYF.

This clonotype was recorded many times. The genes are TRBV6-1 and TRBJ2-3; tentative D call: TRBD2 (5 bases). The germline V gene has CDR1 MNHNS and CDR2 SASEGT. Trimming shortened V by 5 bases and J by 8 bases, and 17 bases separated the two germline ends. This CDR3 is 14 amino acids long. The CDR3 region has the DNA TGTGCCAGCAGTAAGCTGGACGGAGGCGGTACGCAGTATTTT. It encodes CASSKLDGGGTQYF.

The table lists this clonotype with many counts. The rearrangement uses TRBV10-2 and TRBJ2-5, with D possibly matching TRBD2 (5 bases). Per the germline V gene, CDR1 is WSHSY and CDR2 is SAAADI. This CDR3 has 14 residues. Trimming left V 6 bases short and J 1 base short, with 12 bases between. The CDR3 sequence: CASRQLGLQETQYF. CDR3 coding DNA: TGCGCCAGCAGGCAACTAGGTCTCCAAGAGACCCAGTACTTC.

This clonotype was seen repeatedly, ten times or more. The V and J genes are TRBV7-9 and TRBJ1-1; D unclear. Germline loops: CDR1 SEHNR, CDR2 FQNEAQ (reference sequence). The CDR3 spans 14 residues. Trimming took off 6 bases at V and 1 base at J, with 12 bases between the two ends. The CDR3 loop reads CASSLSGRNTEAFF. The CDR3 DNA reads TGTGCCAGCAGTCTAAGCGGTCGGAACACTGAAGCTTTCTTT. The entire variable domain, with the rest obtained from reference TRBV7-9 and TRBJ1-1, is as follows: DTGVSQNPRHKITKRGQNVTFRCDPISEHNRLYWYRQTLGQGPEFLTYFQNEAQLEKSRLLSDRFSAERPKGSFSTLEIQRTEQGDSAMYLCASSLSGRNTEAFFGQGTRLTVV.

This clonotype was recorded many times. The chain couples TRBV10-3 to TRBJ2-7, with 8 bases lining up with TRBD1. This CDR3 is 16 amino acids long. Looked up from germline, CDR1 is ENHRY and CDR2 is SYGVKD. V lost 2 bases, J lost 1 base, and 7 bases stayed unmatched. CDR3 in amino acids: CAISETGTGPSYEQYF. The CDR3 DNA is TGTGCCATCAGTGAGACCGGGACAGGTCCTTCCTACGAGCAGTACTTC.

In this sample, this clonotype turned up many times. The J gene is TRBJ2-6, the V gene TRBV12-3 or TRBV12-4; the D gene could be TRBD1 or TRBD2 (5 bases each). The length of the CDR3 is 17 residues. The germline V and J ends were trimmed by 0 bases and 2 bases, with 11 bases remaining between them. CDR3 amino acids: CASSLAGVRTGANVLTF. The CDR3 DNA is TGTGCCAGCAGTTTAGCGGGGGTAAGGACTGGGGCCAACGTCCTGACTTTC.

The CDR3 protein is CASSRGAFGGYTF. The CDR3 bases are TGTGCCAGCAGTCGAGGGGCGTTCGGGGGCTACACCTTC. The chain recombines TRBV3-1 with TRBJ1-2; tentatively, D is TRBD1 (5 bases). Looked up from germline, CDR1 is LGHDT and CDR2 is YNNKEL (reference sequence). V gave up 6 bases and J gave up 8 bases, with 16 bases separating them. The CDR3 loop spans 13 amino acids.

This clonotype has at least ten counts. The chain links TRBV19 to TRBJ1-2; maybe TRBD1 (5 bases). CDR3 length equals 14 residues. Trimming stripped 7 bases from V and 4 bases from J, with 16 bases between. Per germline, CDR1 LNHDA and CDR2 SQIVND (reference sequence). CDR3 residues: CASNPRQGSYGYTF. In DNA form, the CDR3 reads TGTGCCAGTAACCCGCGCCAGGGATCCTATGGCTACACCTTC. Drawing the rest from reference TRBV19 and TRBJ1-2, the complete variable domain is DGGITQSPKYLFRKEGQNVTLSCEQNLNHDAMYWYRQDPGQGLRLIYYSQIVNDFQKGDIAEGYSVSREKKESFPLTVTSAQKNPTAFYLCASNPRQGSYGYTFGSGTRLTVV.

This sequence joins TRBV18 and TRBJ2-5; 8 bases align to TRBD1. Germline trimming cut 3 bases from V and 5 bases from J; bases unmatched to any gene: 11. The CDR3 totals 16 residues. CDR1 and CDR2 from the germline V gene are KGHSH and LQKENI. The CDR3 region has the DNA TGTGCCAGCTCACCTTCCTCCAGGGGGCCTGGGGAGACCCAGTACTTC. Its translation: CASSPSSRGPGETQYF.

This clonotype was recorded many times. The V gene is TRBV15, the J gene TRBJ2-1; 8 nucleotides line up with TRBD2. The CDR3 runs 17 residues. Germline loops: CDR1 LNHNV, CDR2 YYDKDF (reference sequence). With 4 bases clipped from V and 0 bases from J, the junction kept 8 bases outside the gene matches. The DNA of the CDR3 is TGTGCCACCAGCAATCCGGGGGGGACTAGCTCCTACAATGAGCAGTTCTTC. This encodes CATSNPGGTSSYNEQFF.

Notes on this clonotype: This may arise from a read error, as a much more abundant clone is one base away. The V call is TRBV7-2, the J call TRBJ1-1; 8 bases are a match to TRBD1. Germline V gives CDR1 SGHTA, CDR2 FQGNSA. This CDR3 has 14 amino acids. The CDR3 DNA follows: TGTGCCAGCAGCTTAAGGACAGGGAACACTAAAGCTTTCTTT. Its protein is CASSLRTGNTKAFF.

In its sample, this clonotype was seen many times. A much larger clonotype is one base distant, so this may be a read error. The chain combines TRBV12-3 or TRBV12-4 with TRBJ1-1; D is perhaps TRBD1 (5 bases). With 3 bases removed from V and 3 bases from J, the gap between germline ends came to 8 bases. The CDR3 totals 13 residues. The CDR3 region has the DNA TGTGCCAGCAGTTTTGCGGGGGACACTGAAGCTTTCTTT. Translation gives CASSFAGDTEAFF.

This clonotype was counted ten times or more. The genes are TRBV12-3 or TRBV12-4 and TRBJ2-5; D gene uncertain. The CDR3 spans 12 residues. Trimming stripped 5 bases from V and 0 bases from J, with 4 bases between. The chain's CDR3 is CASSPYQETQYF. CDR3 bases: TGTGCCAGCAGTCCATACCAAGAGACCCAGTACTTC.

This clonotype was counted at least ten times. CDR3: CASSLGGAQGTQYF. The CDR3 DNA follows: TGTGCCAGCAGCCTCGGGGGGGCGCAGGGGACCCAGTACTTC. This chain uses TRBV6-5 with TRBJ2-5; 8 bases fit TRBD2. V was clipped by 6 bases and J by 7 bases; unmatched bases: 10. This CDR3 has 14 residues. Germline lookup yields CDR1 MNHEY and CDR2 SVGAGI.

Remarks on this clonotype: A junction end diverges from the germline sequence, so it may reflect a read error. V usage is TRBV20-1 and J usage is TRBJ1-2; no clear D. CDR1 is DFQATT, CDR2 SNEGSKA, per germline (reference sequence). CDR3 length equals 15 residues. CDR3 DNA sequence: TGCAGTGCTAGAGATTCTCTTTCCTGGGCTGATGGCTACGCCTTC. Protein: CSARDSLSWADGYAF.

This clonotype has a count of ten or more. One junction end does not reproduce the germline sequence, and a read error may be involved. The genes are TRBV12-3 or TRBV12-4 and TRBJ2-7; a weak D match, TRBD2 (5 bases). The CDR3 covers 11 residues. CDR3 sequence: CASSLGAERAF. CDR3 in DNA: TGTGCCAGCAGTTTAGGGGCCGAGAGGGCCTTC.